The clone carrying this TCR beta chain appeared many times. Its antigen is not identified. The record originates from a study of neurological immune-mediated disorders. Looked up from germline, CDR1 is SEHNR and CDR2 is FQNEAQ (reference sequence). The ends were cut back, 5 bases at V and 0 bases at J, with 19 bases in the middle. The CDR3 spans 18 residues. TCRdb re-called the 5' RACE reads with MiXCR, one entry per CDR3 protein. Of 55,000 to 70,000 distinct CDR3 sequences in the sample, roughly 10% were seen once. Overall study results and limits: Healthy controls had more TCR clonal expansion than multiple sclerosis, which showed the least, whereas HTLV-1-associated myelopathy showed the most.

This sequence joins TRBV7-9 and TRBJ1-4, with D maybe TRBD1 (5 bases). The specimen was PBMCs. The receptor was isolated from a man in his sixties in good health. The CDR3 reads CASSPRAGGPATNEKLFF. CDR3 nucleotides: TGTGCCAGCAGCCCTAGGGCCGGGGGACCCGCAACTAATGAAAAACTGTTTTTT. The whole variable domain, remainder taken from reference TRBV7-9 and TRBJ1-4, is DTGVSQNPRHKITKRGQNVTFRCDPISEHNRLYWYRQTLGQGPEFLTYFQNEAQLEKSRLLSDRFSAERPKGSFSTLEIQRTEQGDSAMYLCASSPRAGGPATNEKLFFGSGTQLSVL.